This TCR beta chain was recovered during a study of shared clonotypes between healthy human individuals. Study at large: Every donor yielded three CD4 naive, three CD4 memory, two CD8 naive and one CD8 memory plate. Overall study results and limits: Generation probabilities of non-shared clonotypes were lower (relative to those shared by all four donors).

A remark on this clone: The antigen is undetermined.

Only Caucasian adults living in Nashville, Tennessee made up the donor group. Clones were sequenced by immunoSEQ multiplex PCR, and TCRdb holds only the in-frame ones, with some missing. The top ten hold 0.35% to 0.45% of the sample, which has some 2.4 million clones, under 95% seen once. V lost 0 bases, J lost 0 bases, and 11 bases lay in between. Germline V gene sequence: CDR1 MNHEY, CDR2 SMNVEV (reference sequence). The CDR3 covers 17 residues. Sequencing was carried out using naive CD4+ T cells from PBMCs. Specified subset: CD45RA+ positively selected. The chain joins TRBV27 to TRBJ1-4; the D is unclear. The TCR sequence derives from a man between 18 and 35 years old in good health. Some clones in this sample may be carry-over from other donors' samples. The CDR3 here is CASSLSRYFATNEKLFF. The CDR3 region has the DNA TGTGCCAGCAGTTTATCACGTTATTTCGCAACTAATGAAAAACTGTTTTTT.